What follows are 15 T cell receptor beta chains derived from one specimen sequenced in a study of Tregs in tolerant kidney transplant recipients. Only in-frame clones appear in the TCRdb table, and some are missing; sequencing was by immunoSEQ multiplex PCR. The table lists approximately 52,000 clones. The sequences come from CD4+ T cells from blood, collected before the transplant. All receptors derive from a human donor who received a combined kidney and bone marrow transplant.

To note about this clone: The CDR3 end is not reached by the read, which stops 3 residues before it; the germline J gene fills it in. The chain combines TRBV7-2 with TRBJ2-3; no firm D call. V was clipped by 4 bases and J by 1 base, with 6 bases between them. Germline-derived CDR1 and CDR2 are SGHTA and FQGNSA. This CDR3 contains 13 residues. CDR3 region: CASSSGGTDTQYF. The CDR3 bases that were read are TGTGCCAGCAGCTCCGGTGGCACAGATACG.

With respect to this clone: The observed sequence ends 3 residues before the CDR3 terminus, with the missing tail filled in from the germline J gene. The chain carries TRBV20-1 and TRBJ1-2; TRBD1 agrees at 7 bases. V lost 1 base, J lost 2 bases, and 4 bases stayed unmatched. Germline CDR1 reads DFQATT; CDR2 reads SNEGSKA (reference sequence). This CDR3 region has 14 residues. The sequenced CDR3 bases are TGCAGTGCTAGAGGCGCAGGGGGAAACTATGGC. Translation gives CSARGAGGNYG. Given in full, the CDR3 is CSARGAGGNYGYTF.

CDR3: CSATADLSGTYEQYF. Partial CDR3 DNA: TGCAGTGCTACAGCGGACCTGAGCGGGACCTACGAG. The chain couples TRBV20-1 to TRBJ2-7, with 7 bases that match TRBD2. The CDR3 extends 3 residues past the end of the read, so its final part is completed from the germline J gene. J was trimmed by 2 bases and V by 4 bases; bases with no gene match: 11. The CDR3 spans 15 residues. Germline-derived CDR1 and CDR2 are DFQATT and SNEGSKA (reference sequence).

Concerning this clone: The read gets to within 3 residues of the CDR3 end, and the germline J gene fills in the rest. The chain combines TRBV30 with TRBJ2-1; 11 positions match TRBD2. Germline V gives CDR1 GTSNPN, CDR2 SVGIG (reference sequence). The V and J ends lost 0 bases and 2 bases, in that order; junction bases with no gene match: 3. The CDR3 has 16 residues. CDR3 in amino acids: CAWSVGLAGTYNEQFF. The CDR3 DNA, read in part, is TGTGCCTGGAGTGTAGGACTAGCGGGTACCTACAATGAG.

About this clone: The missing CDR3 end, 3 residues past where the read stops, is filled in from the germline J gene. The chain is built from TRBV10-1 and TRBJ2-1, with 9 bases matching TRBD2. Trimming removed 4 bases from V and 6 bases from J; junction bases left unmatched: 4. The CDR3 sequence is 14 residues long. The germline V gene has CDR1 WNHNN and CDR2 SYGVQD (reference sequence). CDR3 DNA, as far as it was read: TGCGCCAGCAGTGCCGCTAGCGGGGCCAATGAG. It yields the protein CASSAASGANE. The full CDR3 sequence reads CASSAASGANEQFF.

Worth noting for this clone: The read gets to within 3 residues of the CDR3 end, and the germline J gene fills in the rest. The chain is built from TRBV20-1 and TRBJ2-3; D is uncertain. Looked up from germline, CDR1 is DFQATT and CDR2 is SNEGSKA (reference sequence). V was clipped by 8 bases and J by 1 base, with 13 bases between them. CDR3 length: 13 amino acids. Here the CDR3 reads CSTRRSGTDTQYF. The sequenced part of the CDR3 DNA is TGCAGTACGAGGCGGAGTGGCACAGATACG.

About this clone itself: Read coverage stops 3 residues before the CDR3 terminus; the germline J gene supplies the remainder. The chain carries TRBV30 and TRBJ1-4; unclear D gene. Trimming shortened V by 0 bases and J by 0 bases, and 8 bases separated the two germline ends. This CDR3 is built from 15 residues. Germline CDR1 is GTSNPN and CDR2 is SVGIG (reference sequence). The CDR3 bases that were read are TGTGCCTGGAGTGTACAAGGGTCAACTAATGAAAAA. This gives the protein CAWSVQGSTNEK. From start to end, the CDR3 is CAWSVQGSTNEKLFF.

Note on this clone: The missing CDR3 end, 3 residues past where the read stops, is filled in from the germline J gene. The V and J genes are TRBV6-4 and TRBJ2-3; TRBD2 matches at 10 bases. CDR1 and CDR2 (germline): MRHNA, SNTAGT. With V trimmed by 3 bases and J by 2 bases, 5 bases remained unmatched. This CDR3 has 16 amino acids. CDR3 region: CASSEIAGGLTDTQYF. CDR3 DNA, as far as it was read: TGTGCCAGCAGTGAGATAGCGGGAGGTCTCACAGATACG.

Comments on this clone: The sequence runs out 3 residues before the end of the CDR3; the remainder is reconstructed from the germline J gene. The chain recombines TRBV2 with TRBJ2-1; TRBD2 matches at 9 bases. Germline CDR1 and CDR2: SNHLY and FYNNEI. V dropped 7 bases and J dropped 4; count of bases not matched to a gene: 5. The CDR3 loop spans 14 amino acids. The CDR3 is CASKGLASYNEQFF. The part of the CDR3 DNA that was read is TGTGCCAGCAAAGGACTAGCGTCGTACAATGAG. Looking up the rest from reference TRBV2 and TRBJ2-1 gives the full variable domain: EPEVTQTPSHQVTQMGQEVILRCVPISNHLYFYWYRQILGQKVEFLVSFYNNEISEKSEIFDDQFSVERPDGSNFTLKIRSTKLEDSAMYFCASKGLASYNEQFFGPGTRLTVL.

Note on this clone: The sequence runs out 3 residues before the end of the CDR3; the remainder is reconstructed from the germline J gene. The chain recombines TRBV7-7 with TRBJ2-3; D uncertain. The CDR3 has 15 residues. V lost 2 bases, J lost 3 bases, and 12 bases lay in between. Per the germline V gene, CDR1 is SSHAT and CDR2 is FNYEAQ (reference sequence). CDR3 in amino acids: CASSLTQTLTDTQYF. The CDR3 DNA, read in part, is TGTGCCAGCAGCTTAACCCAGACTTTAACAGATACG. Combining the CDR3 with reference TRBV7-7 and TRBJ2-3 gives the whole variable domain GAGVSQSPRYKVTKRGQDVTLRCDPISSHATLYWYQQALGQGPEFLTYFNYEAQPDKSGLPSDRFSAERPEGSISTLTIQRTEQRDSAMYRCASSLTQTLTDTQYFGPGTRLTVL.

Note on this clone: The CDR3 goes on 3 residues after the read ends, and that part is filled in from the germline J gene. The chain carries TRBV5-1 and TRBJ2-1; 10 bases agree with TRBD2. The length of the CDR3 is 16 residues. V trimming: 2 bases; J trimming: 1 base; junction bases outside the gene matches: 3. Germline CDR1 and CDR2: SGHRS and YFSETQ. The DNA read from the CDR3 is TGCGCCAGCAGCTTAAAAGCGGGAGGGTCCTACAATGAG. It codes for CASSLKAGGSYNE. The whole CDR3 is CASSLKAGGSYNEQFF.

CDR3 residues: CASSIAVRSGELFF. The part of the CDR3 DNA that was read is TGTGCCAGTAGTATTGCCGTGCGGAGCGGGGAG. V gene TRBV19 combines with J gene TRBJ2-2; no clear D. The CDR3 extends 3 residues past the end of the read, so its final part is completed from the germline J gene. Germline lookup yields CDR1 LNHDA and CDR2 SQIVND (reference sequence). Trimming pared 3 bases from V and 7 bases from J, leaving 12 bases between. The CDR3 contains 14 residues.

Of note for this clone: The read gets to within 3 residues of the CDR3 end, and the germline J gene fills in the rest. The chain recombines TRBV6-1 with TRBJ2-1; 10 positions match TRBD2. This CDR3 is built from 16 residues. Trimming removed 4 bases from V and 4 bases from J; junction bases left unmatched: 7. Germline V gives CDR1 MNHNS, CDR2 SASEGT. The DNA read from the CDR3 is TGTGCCAGCAGTGTTTCCGGGACTAGCGTATACAATGAG. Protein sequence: CASSVSGTSVYNE. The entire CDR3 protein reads CASSVSGTSVYNEQFF.

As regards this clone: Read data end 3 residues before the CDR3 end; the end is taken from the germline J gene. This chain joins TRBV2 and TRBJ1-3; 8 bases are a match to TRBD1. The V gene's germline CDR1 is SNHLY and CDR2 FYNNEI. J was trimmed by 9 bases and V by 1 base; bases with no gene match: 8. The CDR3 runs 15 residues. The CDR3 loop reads CASSEDTGGEATIYF. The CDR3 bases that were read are TGTGCCAGCAGTGAAGATACAGGGGGAGAAGCCACC. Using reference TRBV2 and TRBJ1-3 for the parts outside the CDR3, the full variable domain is EPEVTQTPSHQVTQMGQEVILRCVPISNHLYFYWYRQILGQKVEFLVSFYNNEISEKSEIFDDQFSVERPDGSNFTLKIRSTKLEDSAMYFCASSEDTGGEATIYFGEGSWLTVV.

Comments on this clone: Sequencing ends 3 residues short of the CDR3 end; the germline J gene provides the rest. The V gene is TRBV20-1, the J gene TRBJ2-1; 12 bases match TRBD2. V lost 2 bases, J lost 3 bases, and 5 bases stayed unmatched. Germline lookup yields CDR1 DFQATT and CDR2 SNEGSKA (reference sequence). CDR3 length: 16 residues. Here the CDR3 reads CSARSGTSGFYNEQFF. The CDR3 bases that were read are TGCAGTGCTAGATCCGGGACTAGCGGGTTCTACAATGAG.